The 8 T cell receptor beta chains in this list originate from one sample, sequenced in a study of T cell repertoires in cytomegalovirus infection. These receptors have no identified antigens. TCRdb used MiXCR to reprocess the reads, holding one entry per CDR3 protein. The table records about 500,000 distinct CDR3 sequences, roughly 34% of them present only once. The source was cultured PBMCs, collected from culture after CMV antigen stimulation. The receptor set was obtained from a human donor in good health (CMV status not recorded). Some clones in this sample may be carry-over from other donors' samples.

This chain uses TRBV30 with TRBJ1-6; a possible D gene is TRBD1 (5 bases). V gave up 4 bases and J gave up 7 bases, with 8 bases separating them. The length of the CDR3 is 12 residues. Per germline, CDR1 GTSNPN and CDR2 SVGIG (reference sequence). The CDR3 sequence is CAWTRDNSPLHF. Written as DNA, the CDR3 is TGTGCCTGGACCAGGGACAATTCACCCCTCCACTTT.

The chain recombines TRBV7-2 with TRBJ2-7, with 11 bases that match TRBD2. V gave up 3 bases and J gave up 0 bases; unmatched junction bases: 4. The CDR3 sequence is 16 residues long. The germline V gene encodes CDR1 SGHTA and CDR2 FQGNSA. The CDR3 protein is CASSFGLAGSSYEQYF. CDR3 nucleotide sequence: TGTGCCAGCAGCTTCGGACTAGCGGGCAGCTCCTACGAGCAGTACTTC.

The chain carries TRBV6-6 and TRBJ1-5; the match to TRBD1 covers 8 bases. Germline V CDR1 and CDR2: MNHNY, SVGAGI (reference sequence). This CDR3 contains 16 residues. After removal of 2 bases from V and 9 bases from J, the junction contained 12 bases not matched to a gene. The CDR3 region is CASSYGSGGLETPQHF. DNA of the CDR3: TGTGCCAGCAGTTACGGGTCAGGGGGCCTAGAAACGCCCCAGCATTTT.

This clonotype was observed many times. The chain has TRBV4-3 and TRBJ2-5; D may be TRBD1 (6 bases). Trimming pared 0 bases from V and 5 bases from J, leaving 16 bases between. CDR1 is LGHNA, CDR2 YSLEER, per germline. CDR3 length equals 16 residues. CDR3 amino acids: CASSQDTGTYSETQYF. As DNA, the CDR3 is TGCGCCAGCAGCCAAGATACTGGGACATACTCGGAGACCCAGTACTTC.

The chain carries TRBV5-1 and TRBJ2-1, with D unresolved. V shed 1 base and J shed 9 bases, with 17 bases lying between them. Germline loops: CDR1 SGHRS, CDR2 YFSETQ. The CDR3 consists of 15 residues. The CDR3 DNA is TGCGCCAGCAGCTTGACCCCAAATCAGGTAGCTGAGCAGTTCTTC. Protein sequence: CASSLTPNQVAEQFF.

The table lists this clonotype with many counts. The genes are TRBV7-6 and TRBJ2-1; TRBD2 matches 12 bases. The CDR3 length is 16 residues. Looked up from germline, CDR1 is SGHVS and CDR2 is FNYEAQ. V shed 5 bases and J 6 bases; nucleotides not matched to a gene: 8. The CDR3 protein is CASSPLTSGRFNEQFF. As DNA, the CDR3 is TGTGCCAGCAGCCCCCTCACTAGCGGGAGGTTCAATGAGCAGTTCTTC.

This clonotype was recorded many times. CDR3 sequence reads: CASARQGQTEAFF. The CDR3 region has the DNA TGTGCCAGCGCCAGACAGGGGCAGACTGAAGCTTTCTTT. The gene calls are TRBV7-2 and TRBJ1-1; TRBD1 aligns across 8 bases. Germline trimming cut 8 bases from V and 5 bases from J; bases unmatched to any gene: 7. The length of the CDR3 is 13 residues. Germline CDR1 reads SGHTA; CDR2 reads FQGNSA.

The chain is built from TRBV7-3 and TRBJ1-1; weak D call: TRBD1 (5 bases). The CDR3 length is 16 residues. The germline V gene encodes CDR1 SGHTA and CDR2 FQGTGA. V was clipped by 5 bases and J by 4 bases, with 20 bases between them. CDR3 residues: CASSPSPAGPGTEAFF. The CDR3 DNA sequence: TGTGCCAGCAGCCCTTCCCCTGCGGGGCCCGGCACTGAAGCTTTCTTT.